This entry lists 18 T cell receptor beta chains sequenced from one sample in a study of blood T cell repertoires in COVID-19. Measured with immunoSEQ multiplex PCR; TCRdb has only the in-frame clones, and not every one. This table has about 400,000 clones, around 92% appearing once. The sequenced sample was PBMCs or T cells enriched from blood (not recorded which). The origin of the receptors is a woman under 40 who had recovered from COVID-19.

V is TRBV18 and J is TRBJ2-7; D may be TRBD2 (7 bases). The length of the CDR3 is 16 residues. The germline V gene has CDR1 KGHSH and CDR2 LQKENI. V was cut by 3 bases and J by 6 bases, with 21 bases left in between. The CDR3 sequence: CASSPIGGGPLGEQYF. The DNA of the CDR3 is TGTGCCAGCTCACCGATTGGGGGGGGCCCCCTAGGCGAGCAGTACTTC.

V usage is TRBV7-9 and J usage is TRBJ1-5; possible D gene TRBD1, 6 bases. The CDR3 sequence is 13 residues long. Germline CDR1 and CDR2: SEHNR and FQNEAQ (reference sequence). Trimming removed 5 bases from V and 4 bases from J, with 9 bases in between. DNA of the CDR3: TGTGCCAGCAGCGCGACAGGTAATCAGCCCCAGCATTTT. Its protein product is CASSATGNQPQHF.

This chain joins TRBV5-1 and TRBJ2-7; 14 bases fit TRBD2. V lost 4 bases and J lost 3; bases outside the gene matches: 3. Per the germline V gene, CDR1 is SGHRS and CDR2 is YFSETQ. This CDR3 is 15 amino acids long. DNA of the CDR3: TGCGCCAGCAGCCAGACTAGCGGGGGGGTCTACGAGCAGTACTTC. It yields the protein CASSQTSGGVYEQYF.

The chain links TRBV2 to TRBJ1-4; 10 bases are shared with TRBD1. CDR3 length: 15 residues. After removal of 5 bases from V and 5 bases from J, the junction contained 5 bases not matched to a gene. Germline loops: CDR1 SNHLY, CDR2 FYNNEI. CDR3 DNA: TGTGCCAGCAGTCCGGGACAGGGGTTGAATGAAAAACTGTTTTTT. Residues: CASSPGQGLNEKLFF.

The CDR3 DNA is TGCGCCAGCAGCGCGGCGATCGCGGGAACCCACAATGAGCAGTTCTTC. It is translated as CASSAAIAGTHNEQFF. The rearrangement joins TRBV10-1 to TRBJ2-1, with D maybe TRBD2 (6 bases). CDR1 and CDR2 from the germline V gene are WNHNN and SYGVQD (reference sequence). Trimming pared 6 bases from V and 5 bases from J, leaving 20 bases between. The CDR3 covers 16 residues.

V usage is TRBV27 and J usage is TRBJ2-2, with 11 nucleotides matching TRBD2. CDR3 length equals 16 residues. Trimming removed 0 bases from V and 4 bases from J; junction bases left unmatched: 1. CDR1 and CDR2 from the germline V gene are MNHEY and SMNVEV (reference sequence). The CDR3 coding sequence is TGTGCCAGCAGTTTATCTACTAGCGGGGGCACCGGGGAGCTGTTTTTT. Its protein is CASSLSTSGGTGELFF.

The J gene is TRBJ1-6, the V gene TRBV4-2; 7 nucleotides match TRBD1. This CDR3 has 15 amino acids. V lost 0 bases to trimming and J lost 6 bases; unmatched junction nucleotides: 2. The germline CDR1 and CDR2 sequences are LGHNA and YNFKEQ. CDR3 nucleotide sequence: TGTGCCAGCAGCCAAGAAGGGACAGCTAATTCACCCCTCCACTTT. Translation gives CASSQEGTANSPLHF.

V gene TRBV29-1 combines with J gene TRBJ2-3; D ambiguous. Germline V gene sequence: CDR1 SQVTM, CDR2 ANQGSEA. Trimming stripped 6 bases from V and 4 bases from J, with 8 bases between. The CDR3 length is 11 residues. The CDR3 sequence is CSVYEPDTQYF. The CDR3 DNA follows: TGCAGCGTCTACGAACCAGATACGCAGTATTTT.

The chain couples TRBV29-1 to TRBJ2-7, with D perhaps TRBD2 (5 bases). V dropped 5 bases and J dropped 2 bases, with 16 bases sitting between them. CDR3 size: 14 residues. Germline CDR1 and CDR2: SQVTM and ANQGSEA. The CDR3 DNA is TGCAGCGTTCAGGCGGGCGTAGCTACCTACGAGCAGTACTTC. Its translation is CSVQAGVATYEQYF.

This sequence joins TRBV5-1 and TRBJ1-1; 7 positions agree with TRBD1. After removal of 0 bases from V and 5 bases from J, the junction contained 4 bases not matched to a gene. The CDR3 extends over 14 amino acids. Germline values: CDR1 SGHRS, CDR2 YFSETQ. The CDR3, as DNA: TGCGCCAGCAGCTTGGAACGACAGGGTACTGAAGCTTTCTTT. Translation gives CASSLERQGTEAFF. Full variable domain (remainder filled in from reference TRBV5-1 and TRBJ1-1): KAGVTQTPRYLIKTRGQQVTLSCSPISGHRSVSWYQQTPGQGLQFLFEYFSETQRNKGNFPGRFSGRQFSNSRSEMNVSTLELGDSALYLCASSLERQGTEAFFGQGTRLTVV.

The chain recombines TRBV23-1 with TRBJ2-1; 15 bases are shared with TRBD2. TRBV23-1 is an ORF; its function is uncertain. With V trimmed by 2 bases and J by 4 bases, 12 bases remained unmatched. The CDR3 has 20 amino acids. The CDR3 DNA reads TGCGCCAGCAGTCAAGACGAGCCGGGACTAGCGGGAGGACGATACAATGAGCAGTTCTTC. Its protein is CASSQDEPGLAGGRYNEQFF.

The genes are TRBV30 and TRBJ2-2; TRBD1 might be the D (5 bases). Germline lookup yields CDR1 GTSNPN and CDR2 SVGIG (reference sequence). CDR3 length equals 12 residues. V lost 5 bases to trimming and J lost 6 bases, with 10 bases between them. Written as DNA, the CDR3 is TGTGCCTGGGGTCAGGGTGCCGGGGAGCTGTTTTTT. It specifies CAWGQGAGELFF.

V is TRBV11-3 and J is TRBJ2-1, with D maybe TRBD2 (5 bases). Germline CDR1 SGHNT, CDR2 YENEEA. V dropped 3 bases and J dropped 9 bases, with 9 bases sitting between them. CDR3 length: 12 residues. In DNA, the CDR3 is TGTGCCAGCAGCTTGTGGGAGACTGAGCAGTTCTTC. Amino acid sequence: CASSLWETEQFF.

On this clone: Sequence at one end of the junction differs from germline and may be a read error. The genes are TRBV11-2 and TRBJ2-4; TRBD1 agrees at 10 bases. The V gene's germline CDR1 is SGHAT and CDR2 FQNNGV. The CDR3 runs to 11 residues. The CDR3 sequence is CASSKTGGLSF. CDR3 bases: TGTGCCAGCAGCAAGACAGGGGGCTTATCCTTC. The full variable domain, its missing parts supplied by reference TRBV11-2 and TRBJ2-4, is EAGVAQSPRYKIIEKRQSVAFWCNPISGHATLYWYQQILGQGPKLLIQFQNNGVVDDSQLPKDRFSAERLKGVDSTLKIQPAKLEDSAVYLCASSKTGGLSFGAGTRLSVL.

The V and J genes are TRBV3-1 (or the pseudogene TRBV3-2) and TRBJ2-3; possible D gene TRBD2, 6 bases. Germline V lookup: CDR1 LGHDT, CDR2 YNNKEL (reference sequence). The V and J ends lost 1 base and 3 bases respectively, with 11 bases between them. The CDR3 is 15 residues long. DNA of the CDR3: TGTGCCAGCAGCCAAGTTAGGGGAGGAACAGATACGCAGTATTTT. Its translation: CASSQVRGGTDTQYF.

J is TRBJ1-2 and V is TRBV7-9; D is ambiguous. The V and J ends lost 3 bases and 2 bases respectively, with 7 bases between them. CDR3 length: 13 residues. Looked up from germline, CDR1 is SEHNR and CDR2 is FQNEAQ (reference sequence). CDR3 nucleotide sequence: TGTGCCAGCAGCTTGCCCGGGAACTATGGCTACACCTTC. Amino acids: CASSLPGNYGYTF.

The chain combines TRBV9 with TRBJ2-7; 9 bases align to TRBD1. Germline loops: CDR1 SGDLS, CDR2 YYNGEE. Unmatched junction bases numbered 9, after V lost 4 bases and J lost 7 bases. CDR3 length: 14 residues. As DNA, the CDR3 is TGTGCCAGCAGCCTCCGGGACAGGGTCTGGGAGCAGTACTTC. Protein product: CASSLRDRVWEQYF.

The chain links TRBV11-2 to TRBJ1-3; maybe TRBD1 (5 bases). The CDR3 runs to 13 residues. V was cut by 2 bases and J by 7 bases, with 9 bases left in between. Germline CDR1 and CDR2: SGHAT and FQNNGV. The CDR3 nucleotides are TGTGCCAGCAGCTTATCGACAGCCAACACCATATATTTT. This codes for CASSLSTANTIYF.